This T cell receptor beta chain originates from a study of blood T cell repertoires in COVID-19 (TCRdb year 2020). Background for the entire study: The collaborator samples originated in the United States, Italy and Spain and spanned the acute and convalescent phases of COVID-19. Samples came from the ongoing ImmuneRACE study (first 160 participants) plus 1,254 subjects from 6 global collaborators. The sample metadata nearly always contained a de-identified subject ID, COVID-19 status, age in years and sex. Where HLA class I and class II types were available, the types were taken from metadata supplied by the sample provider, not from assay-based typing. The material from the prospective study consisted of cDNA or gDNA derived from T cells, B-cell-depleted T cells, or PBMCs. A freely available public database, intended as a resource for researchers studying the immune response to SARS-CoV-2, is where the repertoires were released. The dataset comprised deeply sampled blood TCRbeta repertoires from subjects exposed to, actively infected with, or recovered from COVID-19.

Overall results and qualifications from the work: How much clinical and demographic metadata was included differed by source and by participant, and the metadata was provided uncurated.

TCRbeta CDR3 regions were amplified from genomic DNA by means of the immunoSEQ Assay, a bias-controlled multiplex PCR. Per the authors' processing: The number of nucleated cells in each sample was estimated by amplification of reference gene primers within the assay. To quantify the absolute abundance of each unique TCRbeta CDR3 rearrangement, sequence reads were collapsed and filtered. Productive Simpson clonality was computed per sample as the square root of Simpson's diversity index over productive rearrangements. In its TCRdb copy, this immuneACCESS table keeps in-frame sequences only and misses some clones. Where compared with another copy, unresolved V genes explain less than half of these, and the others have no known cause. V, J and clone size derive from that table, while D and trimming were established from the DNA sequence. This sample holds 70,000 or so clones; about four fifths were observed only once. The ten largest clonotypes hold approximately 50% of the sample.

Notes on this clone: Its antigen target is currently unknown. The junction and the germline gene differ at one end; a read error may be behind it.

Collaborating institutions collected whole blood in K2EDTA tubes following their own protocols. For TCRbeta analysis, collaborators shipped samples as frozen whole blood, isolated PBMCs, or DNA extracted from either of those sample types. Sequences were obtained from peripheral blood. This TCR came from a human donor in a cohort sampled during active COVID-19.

The DNA sequence follows: TGTGCCAGCAGACAAGAAGGAAGGCGGGAGGTTACGAACACCGGGGAGCTGTTTTTT. It translates as CASRQEGRREVTNTGELFF. The chain is assembled from TRBV3-1 (or the pseudogene TRBV3-2) and TRBJ2-2; 8 of the junction bases match TRBD2. From its cysteine to its phenylalanine, the CDR3 spans 19 amino acids. Only the CDR3 portion is preserved as DNA: 57 bases, with reading frame beginning at the first base. Taken from the germline V gene (reference sequence), the CDR1 and CDR2 loops are LGHDT and YNNKEL.